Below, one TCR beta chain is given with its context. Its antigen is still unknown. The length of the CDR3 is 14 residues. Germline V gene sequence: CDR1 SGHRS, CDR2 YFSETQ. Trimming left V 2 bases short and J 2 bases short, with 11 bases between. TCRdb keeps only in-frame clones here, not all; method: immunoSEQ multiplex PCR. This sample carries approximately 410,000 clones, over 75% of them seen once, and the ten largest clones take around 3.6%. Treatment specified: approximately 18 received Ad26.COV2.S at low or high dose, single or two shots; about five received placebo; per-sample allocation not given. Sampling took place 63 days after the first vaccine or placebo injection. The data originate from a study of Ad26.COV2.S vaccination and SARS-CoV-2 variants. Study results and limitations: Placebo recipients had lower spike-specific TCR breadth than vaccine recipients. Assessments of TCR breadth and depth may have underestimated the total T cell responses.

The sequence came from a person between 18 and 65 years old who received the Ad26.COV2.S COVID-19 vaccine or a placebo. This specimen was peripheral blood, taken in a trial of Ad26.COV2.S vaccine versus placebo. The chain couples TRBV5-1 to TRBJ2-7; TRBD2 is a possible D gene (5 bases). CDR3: CASSFSGLAYEQYF. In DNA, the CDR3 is TGCGCCAGCAGCTTCTCGGGGTTGGCCTACGAGCAGTACTTC. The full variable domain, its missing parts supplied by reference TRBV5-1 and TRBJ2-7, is KAGVTQTPRYLIKTRGQQVTLSCSPISGHRSVSWYQQTPGQGLQFLFEYFSETQRNKGNFPGRFSGRQFSNSRSEMNVSTLELGDSALYLCASSFSGLAYEQYFGPGTRLTVT.